These T cell receptor beta chains were read from a single sample in a study of T cell repertoires in cytomegalovirus infection. TCRdb reprocessed the reads with MiXCR, giving one entry per CDR3 protein. Here the sample spans about 110,000 distinct CDR3 sequences, 35% to 50% being singletons. These receptors have no known antigen. This specimen consisted of CD8+ T cells from cultured PBMCs, obtained from culture after CMV antigen stimulation. The receptors were sampled from a human donor in good health (CMV status not recorded). Some clones in this sample may be carry-over from other donors' samples. Both conserved end residues are part of each CDR3. D genes are given only for firm matches. The size entry is marked missing in some rows and otherwise reads once, few, many or a size class.

d_call: .
clone_size: .
v_call: TRBV7-8
j_call: TRBJ1-5
cdr3_aa: CASSPGQFEPQHF
cdr3_nt: TGTGCCAGCAGCCCGGGACAATTTGAGCCCCAGCATTTT

d_call: .
clone_size: few
v_call: TRBV2
j_call: TRBJ1-2
cdr3_aa: CASGVVNYGYTF
cdr3_nt: TGTGCCAGCGGGGTGGTGAACTATGGCTACACCTTC

d_call: TRBD1
clone_size: .
v_call: TRBV2
j_call: TRBJ1-2
cdr3_aa: CAVPDRDLYGYTF
cdr3_nt: TGTGCCGTGCCTGACAGGGACCTCTATGGCTACACCTTC

d_call: .
clone_size: few
v_call: TRBV7-6
j_call: TRBJ1-5
cdr3_aa: CASSSNQPQHF
cdr3_nt: TGTGCCAGCAGCTCGAATCAGCCCCAGCATTTT

d_call: .
clone_size: .
v_call: TRBV29-1
j_call: TRBJ2-4
cdr3_aa: CSAEGSGNIQYF
cdr3_nt: TGCAGCGCCGAGGGTAGTGGAAACATTCAGTACTTC

d_call: .
clone_size: few
v_call: TRBV7-6
j_call: TRBJ2-1
cdr3_aa: CASSSPPEGYNEQFF
cdr3_nt: TGTGCCAGCAGCTCCCCACCCGAGGGTTACAATGAGCAGTTCTTC

d_call: .
clone_size: few
v_call: TRBV7-2
j_call: TRBJ1-1
cdr3_aa: CASSLQTYFTEAFF
cdr3_nt: TGTGCCAGCAGCTTACAAACCTATTTCACTGAAGCTTTCTTT

d_call: .
clone_size: few
v_call: TRBV20-1
j_call: TRBJ1-1
cdr3_aa: CSAGGEQVALNTEAFF
cdr3_nt: TGCAGTGCTGGAGGGGAACAGGTCGCTTTGAACACTGAAGCTTTCTTT

d_call: .
clone_size: .
v_call: TRBV28
j_call: TRBJ2-2
cdr3_aa: CASSSPGSPGELFF
cdr3_nt: TGTGCCAGCAGTTCTCCCGGGTCCCCCGGGGAGCTGTTTTTT

d_call: .
clone_size: .
v_call: TRBV27
j_call: TRBJ1-4
cdr3_aa: CASAMTEPATNEKLFF
cdr3_nt: TGTGCCAGCGCGATGACGGAACCGGCAACTAATGAAAAACTGTTTTTT

d_call: TRBD1
clone_size: .
v_call: TRBV7-8
j_call: TRBJ2-1
cdr3_aa: CASSPRTGGVYNEQFF
cdr3_nt: TGTGCCAGCAGCCCCCGGACAGGGGGCGTATACAATGAGCAGTTCTTC

d_call: TRBD2
clone_size: many
v_call: TRBV15
j_call: TRBJ2-1
cdr3_aa: CATGLAGPTIYNEQFF
cdr3_nt: TGTGCCACCGGGCTAGCGGGACCTACAATTTACAATGAGCAGTTCTTC

d_call: .
clone_size: few
v_call: TRBV12-3/TRBV12-4
j_call: TRBJ1-2
cdr3_aa: CASSNFEYGYTF
cdr3_nt: TGTGCCAGCAGCAATTTCGAGTATGGCTACACCTTC

d_call: .
clone_size: many
v_call: TRBV28
j_call: TRBJ2-1
cdr3_aa: CASSFSRGTATDYNEQFF
cdr3_nt: TGTGCCAGCAGTTTTAGTCGAGGGACCGCTACTGACTACAATGAGCAGTTCTTC

d_call: TRBD2
clone_size: many
v_call: TRBV6-1
j_call: TRBJ2-3
cdr3_aa: CASRLQGLAGSTDTQYF
cdr3_nt: TGTGCCAGCAGACTACAGGGACTAGCGGGGAGTACAGATACGCAGTATTTT

d_call: .
clone_size: few
v_call: TRBV6-2/TRBV6-3
j_call: TRBJ2-1
cdr3_aa: CASSTSSTYNEQFF
cdr3_nt: TGTGCCAGCAGTACTAGCTCAACCTACAATGAGCAGTTCTTC

d_call: TRBD2
clone_size: few
v_call: TRBV6-1
j_call: TRBJ2-3
cdr3_aa: CASTRGGGAVDTQYF
cdr3_nt: TGTGCCAGCACCCGGGGGGGAGGGGCTGTAGATACGCAGTATTTT

d_call: .
clone_size: once
v_call: TRBV2
j_call: TRBJ1-4
cdr3_aa: CASSDLAGGASATNEKLFF
cdr3_nt: TGTGCCAGCAGTGATCTTGCGGGGGGGGCAAGTGCAACTAATGAAAAACTGTTTTTT

d_call: TRBD1
clone_size: .
v_call: TRBV2
j_call: TRBJ1-1
cdr3_aa: CASSDSENYRTGQGTTEAFF
cdr3_nt: TGTGCCAGCAGTGATAGCGAAAACTACCGGACAGGGCAAGGGACCACTGAAGCTTTCTTT

d_call: TRBD1
clone_size: many
v_call: TRBV6-1
j_call: TRBJ2-7
cdr3_aa: CASSKDRAYEQYF
cdr3_nt: TGTGCCAGCAGTAAGGACAGGGCCTACGAGCAGTACTTC

d_call: TRBD2
clone_size: few
v_call: TRBV5-1
j_call: TRBJ2-1
cdr3_aa: CASSSWTSGGNEQFF
cdr3_nt: TGCGCCAGCAGCTCATGGACTAGCGGGGGTAATGAGCAGTTCTTC

d_call: TRBD2
clone_size: .
v_call: TRBV3-1
j_call: TRBJ2-4
cdr3_aa: CASSQGRTSTDIQYF
cdr3_nt: TGTGCCAGCAGCCAAGGAAGGACTAGTACGGACATTCAGTACTTC

d_call: TRBD1
clone_size: many
v_call: TRBV4-1
j_call: TRBJ2-7
cdr3_aa: CASSYDGTGAYEQYF
cdr3_nt: TGCGCCAGCAGCTATGACGGGACAGGGGCCTACGAGCAGTACTTC

d_call: TRBD2
clone_size: few
v_call: TRBV5-1
j_call: TRBJ2-3
cdr3_aa: CASSLLGTSSLDTQYF
cdr3_nt: TGCGCCAGCAGCTTGTTAGGGACTAGCTCTTTAGATACGCAGTATTTT

d_call: TRBD2
clone_size: many
v_call: TRBV10-3
j_call: TRBJ2-1
cdr3_aa: CAISESWRGGPEQFF
cdr3_nt: TGTGCCATCAGTGAGTCTTGGCGGGGGGGCCCTGAGCAGTTCTTC

d_call: TRBD1
clone_size: .
v_call: TRBV6-6
j_call: TRBJ1-5
cdr3_aa: CASRRDRVGNQPQHF
cdr3_nt: TGTGCCAGCAGGAGGGACAGGGTCGGTAATCAGCCCCAGCATTTT

d_call: .
clone_size: .
v_call: TRBV29-1
j_call: TRBJ2-1
cdr3_aa: CSVDDSYNEQFF
cdr3_nt: TGCAGCGTTGACGACTCCTACAATGAGCAGTTCTTC